This T cell receptor beta chain originates from a study of CD8 T cells in acute hepatitis C reinfection. Remarks on this clone: Its antigen is still unknown.

Study-level points and caveats: CDR3 sequences shared with other epitopes were rare. Diversity was high, without significant differences between resolver and chronic groups. TRBV04 and TRBV06 were preferentially used in all groups, not explained by naive pool overrepresentation.

The time point is: naive CD8 control sorted from an acute-time-point sample. Montreal Hepatitis C Cohort donors who inject drugs were seen every 3 months. The assay was immunoSEQ multiplex PCR, and TCRdb's table has in-frame clones only and misses some. Of 30,000 to 45,000 clones detected, 80% to 90% appear once; the ten largest clones hold approximately 10%. Trimming took 5 bases from V and 8 from J; bases not matched to a gene: 10. Germline values: CDR1 MNHEY, CDR2 SMNVEV (reference sequence). The CDR3 contains 14 residues. Sequencing was carried out using naive CD8+ T cells from PBMCs. The chain uses TRBV27 and TRBJ1-2; 8 nucleotides agree with TRBD1. This clonotype was obtained from a woman between 18 and 29 years old who spontaneously cleared hepatitis C infection. CDR3 sequence reads: CASSGLQGAQGYTF. CDR3 bases: TGTGCCAGCAGTGGTCTGCAGGGGGCTCAAGGCTACACCTTC.